The 12 T cell receptor beta chains in this list originate from one sample, sequenced in a study of blood T cell repertoires in COVID-19. Clones were read by immunoSEQ multiplex PCR, and TCRdb kept only the in-frame ones, dropping some. The table has about 210,000 clones, more than 75% seen once. Sequencing used PBMCs or T cells enriched from blood (not recorded which). These receptor sequences come from a young man with acute COVID-19.

This chain joins TRBV5-1 and TRBJ1-2; tentative D call: TRBD1 (6 bases). The germline CDR1 and CDR2 sequences are SGHRS and YFSETQ. The V end lost 5 bases, the J end lost 6 bases, and 14 bases lay between the germline ends. The CDR3 length is 13 residues. The CDR3: CASSHTGRDGYTF. The DNA for the CDR3 is TGCGCCAGCAGTCACACAGGGAGGGATGGCTACACCTTC.

The V gene is TRBV2, the J gene TRBJ2-7, with D possibly TRBD1 on 5 matching bases. The V end lost 4 bases, the J end lost 6 bases, and 16 bases lay between the germline ends. Germline assignment: CDR1 SNHLY and CDR2 FYNNEI. This CDR3 comprises 14 residues. DNA of the CDR3: TGTGCCAGCAGTGTAGTAGGGGCGCGAACCGAGCAGTACTTC. It yields the protein CASSVVGARTEQYF.

V and J are TRBV5-4 and TRBJ2-3, with D unresolved. Looked up from germline, CDR1 is SGHNT and CDR2 is YYREEE (reference sequence). V was pared by 0 bases and J by 4 bases, with 12 bases between. The CDR3 has 15 residues. The CDR3 sequence is CASSLESLRADTQYF. The CDR3 nucleotides read TGTGCCAGCAGCTTGGAAAGTTTGCGCGCAGATACGCAGTATTTT.

The chain recombines TRBV28 with TRBJ1-5; 7 nucleotides agree with TRBD1. J lost 0 bases, V lost 1 base, and 9 bases had no gene match. The CDR3 runs 18 residues. Germline lookup yields CDR1 MDHEN and CDR2 SYDVKM. CDR3 bases: TGTGCCAGCAGTTTATTCCCCATGGACAGGAATAGCAATCAGCCCCAGCATTTT. It encodes CASSLFPMDRNSNQPQHF.

In its sample, this clone was seen a few times. This sample includes further DNA sequences coding for the same CDR3. V gene TRBV6-5 combines with J gene TRBJ1-1, with no clear D. The CDR3 contains 11 residues. Germline V lookup: CDR1 MNHEY, CDR2 SVGAGI. Between the trimmed V and J ends, which lost 5 bases and 3 bases, there was a span of 4 bases. CDR3: CASSRDTEAFF. The DNA for the CDR3 is TGTGCCAGCAGTAGAGACACTGAAGCTTTCTTT.

The chain links TRBV29-1 to TRBJ1-2; perhaps TRBD1 as D (5 bases). This CDR3 contains 13 residues. CDR1 and CDR2 from the germline V gene are SQVTM and ANQGSEA. V dropped 3 bases and J dropped 6 bases, with 14 bases sitting between them. The CDR3 spells CSVDGQGRDGYTF. DNA of the CDR3: TGCAGCGTTGATGGGCAGGGCAGGGATGGCTACACCTTC. Supplemented by reference TRBV29-1 and TRBJ1-2, the full variable domain reads SAVISQKPSRDICQRGTSLTIQCQVDSQVTMMFWYRQQPGQSLTLIATANQGSEATYESGFVIDKFPISRPNLTFSTLTVSNMSPEDSSIYLCSVDGQGRDGYTFGSGTRLTVV.

The V call is TRBV5-1, the J call TRBJ2-2; 7 nucleotides match TRBD1. CDR1 is SGHRS and CDR2 is YFSETQ in the germline V gene. This CDR3 region has 17 residues. The V segment lost 4 bases and the J segment 4 bases; nucleotides outside the gene matches: 13. CDR3 protein: CASSPEVPGGGTGELFF. The CDR3 nucleotides read TGCGCCAGCAGCCCGGAAGTACCAGGGGGTGGCACCGGGGAGCTGTTTTTT.

The chain links TRBV9 to TRBJ1-2; weak D call: TRBD1 (5 bases). The CDR3 loop spans 11 amino acids. In germline, CDR1 is SGDLS, CDR2 YYNGEE. Trimming removed 6 bases at V and 6 bases at J, with 9 bases between. The CDR3 DNA reads as TGTGCCAGCATGGGCAGGGATGGCTACACCTTC. Its translation: CASMGRDGYTF.

A word on this clone: The junction and the germline gene differ at one end; a read error may be behind it. The chain uses TRBV5-1 and TRBJ1-2, with 9 nucleotides matching TRBD1. The CDR3 is made up of 15 amino acids. Germline lookup yields CDR1 SGHRS and CDR2 YFSETQ. Here the CDR3 reads CASSGRTGASYRYTF. CDR3 DNA: TGCGCCAGCAGCGGACGGACAGGGGCTAGCTATCGCTACACCTTC. Full variable domain (remainder filled in from reference TRBV5-1 and TRBJ1-2): KAGVTQTPRYLIKTRGQQVTLSCSPISGHRSVSWYQQTPGQGLQFLFEYFSETQRNKGNFPGRFSGRQFSNSRSEMNVSTLELGDSALYLCASSGRTGASYRYTFGSGTRLTVV.

V is TRBV5-5 and J is TRBJ1-6; TRBD1 matches 7 bases. CDR3 size: 15 residues. CDR1 SGHKS and CDR2 YYEKEE come from the germline V gene (reference sequence). The V and J ends lost 6 bases and 7 bases, in that order; junction bases with no gene match: 10. The CDR3 loop reads CASTSQPGGNSPLHF. The CDR3 DNA sequence: TGTGCCAGCACCTCTCAGCCAGGGGGGAATTCACCCCTCCACTTT.

This clone was observed once. The same CDR3 also results from other DNA sequences found in this sample. This chain links TRBV5-1 with TRBJ1-6; TRBD1 aligns across 8 bases. The CDR3 is 14 amino acids. Trimming cost V 4 bases and J 7 bases; bases outside gene matches: 4. Germline V lookup: CDR1 SGHRS, CDR2 YFSETQ. The CDR3 sequence: CASSPGQGNSPLHF. The DNA for the CDR3 is TGCGCCAGCAGCCCCGGACAGGGAAATTCACCCCTCCACTTT.

V is TRBV7-6 and J is TRBJ2-3; D gene uncertain. V lost 5 bases, J lost 5 bases, and 11 bases lay in between. Germline V gene sequence: CDR1 SGHVS, CDR2 FNYEAQ. This CDR3 has 13 residues. CDR3 loop: CASSALVGDTQYF. CDR3 nucleotides: TGTGCCAGCAGCGCCCTGGTCGGAGATACGCAGTATTTT.